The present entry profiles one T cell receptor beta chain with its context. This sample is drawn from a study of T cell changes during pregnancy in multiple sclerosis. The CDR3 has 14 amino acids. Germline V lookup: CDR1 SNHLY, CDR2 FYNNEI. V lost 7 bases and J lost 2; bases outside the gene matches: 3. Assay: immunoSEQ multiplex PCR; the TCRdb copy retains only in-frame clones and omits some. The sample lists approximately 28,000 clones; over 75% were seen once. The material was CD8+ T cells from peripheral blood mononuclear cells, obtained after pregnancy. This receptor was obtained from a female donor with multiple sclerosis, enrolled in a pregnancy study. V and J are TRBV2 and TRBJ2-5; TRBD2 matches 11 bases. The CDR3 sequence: CASKLAGGQETQYF. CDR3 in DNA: TGTGCCAGCAAGCTAGCGGGGGGTCAAGAGACCCAGTACTTC.